The clone carrying this T cell receptor beta chain has a single count. The sample comes from a study of neoadjuvant anti-PD-1 for oral cavity cancer. The method was immunoSEQ multiplex PCR; TCRdb's version includes in-frame clones alone and lacks a portion of them. The sample yields 7,000 to 8,000 clones, roughly 58% seen once. Germline V gene lookup returns CDR1 SGDLS and CDR2 YYNGEE. V gave up 0 bases and J gave up 7 bases; unmatched junction bases: 18. The CDR3 covers 18 residues. The material sequenced was tumor tissue, taken before nivolumab (anti-PD-1) treatment. The V gene is TRBV9, the J gene TRBJ2-7; 8 positions match TRBD2. The sequence was obtained from a person between 40 and 79 years old with oral cavity squamous cell carcinoma. The CDR3 here is CASSVGDGSGSGLREQYF. The CDR3 bases are TGTGCCAGCAGCGTAGGGGATGGAAGCGGGAGCGGACTGAGAGAGCAGTACTTC.